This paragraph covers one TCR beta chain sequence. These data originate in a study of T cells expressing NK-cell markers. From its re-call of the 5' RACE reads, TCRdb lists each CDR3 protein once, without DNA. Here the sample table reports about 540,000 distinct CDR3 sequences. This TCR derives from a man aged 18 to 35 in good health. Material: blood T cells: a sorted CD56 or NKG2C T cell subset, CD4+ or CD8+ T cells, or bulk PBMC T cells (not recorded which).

The CDR3 loop is CASRRPDGTIYF. J is TRBJ1-3 and V is TRBV2. This CDR3 region has 12 residues. Germline V gene lookup returns CDR1 SNHLY and CDR2 FYNNEI.